This record covers a single TCR beta chain. Preparation of the TCRbeta library involved a method that used unique molecular identifiers. TCRdb passed the PCR reads through MiXCR, listing each CDR3 protein once. The sample carries about 610,000 distinct CDR3 sequences, about 11% recorded once. The sample comes from a study of T-cell reconstitution after alpha-beta-depleted transplantation in children. The CDR3 extends over 16 amino acids. Trimming took off 6 bases at V and 2 bases at J, with 20 bases between the two ends. The specimen was PBMCs from the stem cell graft donor, collected from the stem cell graft. The sequence was obtained from a human donor who donated a stem cell graft to a child with acute myeloid leukemia. The chain links TRBV12-3 or TRBV12-4 to TRBJ2-7; tentative D call: TRBD2 (7 bases). CDR3 DNA sequence: TGTGCCAGCAGCCCCCTGGGGGCTAGCGGAACCTACGAGCAGTACTTC. This encodes CASSPLGASGTYEQYF.